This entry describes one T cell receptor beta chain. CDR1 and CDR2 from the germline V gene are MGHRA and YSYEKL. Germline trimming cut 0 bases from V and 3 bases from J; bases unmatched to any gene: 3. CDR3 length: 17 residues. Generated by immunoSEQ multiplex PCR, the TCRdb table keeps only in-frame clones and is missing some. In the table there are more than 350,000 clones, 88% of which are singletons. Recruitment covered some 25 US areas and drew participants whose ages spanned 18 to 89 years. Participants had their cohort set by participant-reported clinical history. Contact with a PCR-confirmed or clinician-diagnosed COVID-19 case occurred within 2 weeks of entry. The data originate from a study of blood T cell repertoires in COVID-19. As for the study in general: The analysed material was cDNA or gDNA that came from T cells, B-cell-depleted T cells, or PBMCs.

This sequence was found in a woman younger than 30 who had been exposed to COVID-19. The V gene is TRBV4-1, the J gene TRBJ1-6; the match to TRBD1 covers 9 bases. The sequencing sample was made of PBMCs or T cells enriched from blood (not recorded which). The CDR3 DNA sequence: TGCGCCAGCAGCCAAGAATCGGGACAGGGCTATAATTCACCCCTCCACTTT. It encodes CASSQESGQGYNSPLHF.